The entry below gives a single T cell receptor (beta chain) sequence along with its context. Other DNA variants within this sample encode the same CDR3. Per the original data handling: Using reference gene primer amplification, nucleated cell counts were estimated. Using immunoSEQ multiplex PCR, the repertoire was profiled, and TCRdb retains in-frame clones only, with some absent. That table supplies the V and J calls and clone size; D and trimming were determined from the DNA. The sample lists 130,000 to 150,000 clones, around 82% occurring once. The CDR3 is 15 residues long. Germline loops: CDR1 LNHDA, CDR2 SQIVND (reference sequence). After removal of 2 bases from V and 0 bases from J, the junction contained 4 bases not matched to a gene. This entry is derived from a study of blood T cell repertoires in COVID-19. Overall study context: Samples came from the United States, Italy and Spain, spanning acute and convalescent COVID-19. Sources were T cells, B-cell-depleted T cells, or PBMCs; the material itself was cDNA or gDNA.

This sequence was found in a human donor with acute or convalescent COVID-19. The donor label of this sample is uncertain. The chain links TRBV19 to TRBJ2-7; the match to TRBD1 covers 7 bases. Sequencing used peripheral blood. Here the CDR3 reads CASSISGQSSYEQYF. In nucleotides, the CDR3 is TGTGCCAGTAGTATATCGGGACAGAGCTCCTACGAGCAGTACTTC. Using reference TRBV19 and TRBJ2-7 for the parts outside the CDR3, the full variable domain is DGGITQSPKYLFRKEGQNVTLSCEQNLNHDAMYWYRQDPGQGLRLIYYSQIVNDFQKGDIAEGYSVSREKKESFPLTVTSAQKNPTAFYLCASSISGQSSYEQYFGPGTRLTVT.